Listed below are T cell receptor beta chains from one sample, sequenced in a study of tumor-infiltrating lymphocytes in primary liver carcinoma. MiXCR was run by TCRdb on the multiplex PCR reads, yielding one entry per CDR3 protein. Of around 330,000 distinct CDR3 sequences in the sample, roughly 60% were seen once. Specimen: peripheral blood. All receptors derive from a man aged 35-49 years with primary liver carcinoma and hepatitis B virus infection. CDR3s leave out the opening cysteine and the closing phenylalanine or tryptophan.

v_gene	j_gene	CDR3aa
TRBV11-1	TRBJ2-7	ASSVRGPNSYEQY
TRBV5-4	TRBJ2-2	ASSMTSVTGELF
TRBV6-2/TRBV6-3	TRBJ2-1	ASSFGTSGNYNEQF
TRBV6-5	TRBJ2-5	ASSETGFQETQY
TRBV11-2	TRBJ2-1	TSSLEGEQYNEQF
TRBV6-1	TRBJ1-2	ASRVMETSYGYT
TRBV13	TRBJ2-3	ASSEPTNTDTQY
TRBV12-3/TRBV12-4	TRBJ2-3	ASRWGRGTDTQY
TRBV7-9	TRBJ2-5	ASSLGPLLGETQY
TRBV7-9	TRBJ1-1	ASSLVIGVTGEAF
TRBV7-9	TRBJ2-7	ASSSGTGFYEQY
TRBV5-6	TRBJ1-1	ASSSIIGVGMNTEAF
TRBV29-1	TRBJ2-7	SVQDGGLEQY
TRBV11-1	TRBJ2-3	ASSHSRNPRTGTQY
TRBV4-2	TRBJ2-7	AIGQGVSGSREQY
TRBV28	TRBJ1-5	ASSLTGERPQH
TRBV18	TRBJ2-7	ASGVTAYEQY
TRBV30	TRBJ2-2	AWSLTWLNTGELF
TRBV11-1	TRBJ2-1	AGSLGLSFYHNEQF
TRBV4-1	TRBJ1-1	ASSQVTLLMNTEAF
TRBV6-1	TRBJ1-2	ASSETGSNGYT